The clone carrying this TCR beta chain came up a few times. Its target is not known. The data derive from a study of T cells after yellow fever vaccination. The V gene lost 5 bases and the J gene lost 1 base, with 15 bases spanning the gap. There are 15 residues in the CDR3. CDR1 is SGHVS, CDR2 FQNEAQ, per germline. Regarding the study as a whole: Booster samples showed a return of most primary-vaccination clones (almost 97% CD4, 88% CD8).

In making TCR cDNA, 5'RACE template switching added a universal primer site and UMIs to it. TCRdb itself ran the 5' RACE reads through MiXCR, one entry per CDR3 protein. The sample includes 500,000 to 650,000 distinct CDR3 sequences, approximately 16% of them seen just once. The rearrangement links TRBV7-8 to TRBJ2-7, with D uncertain. The clonotype comes from a man younger than 35 who received the YFV17D yellow fever vaccine. Sequenced material: PBMCs, taken around 5 days after the first yellow fever vaccination. CDR3 nucleotides: TGTGCCAGCAGCCTTTATCAGGCTAGGTCCTACGAGCAGTACGTC. Translating gives CASSLYQARSYEQYV.